This is a list of T cell receptor beta chains from one sample in a study of beta chain features in type 1 diabetes. Sequencing was performed with immunoSEQ multiplex PCR; in TCRdb, only in-frame clones are kept and a portion is missing. The table includes 150,000 to 200,000 clones, just over 8% detected once. The specimen was central memory CD4+ T cells from blood. The receptors derive from a woman under 30 with type 1 diabetes. Each CDR3 is given with its conserved first and last residue. D genes are given only for firm matches. The size of a clone is reported for some rows only, either as once, few or many, or as a class for expanded clones.

v_call	j_call	clone_size	d_call	cdr3_length	cdr3_nt	cdr3_aa
TRBV18	TRBJ2-7	NA	NA	15	TGTGCCAGCTCACCACCCTCGGAGGGGACGGGCGAGCAGTACTTC	CASSPPSEGTGEQYF
TRBV20-1	TRBJ1-2	NA	NA	11	TGCAGTGGGGCAGGGGATTATGGCTACACCTTC	CSGAGDYGYTF
TRBV29-1	TRBJ2-1	NA	NA	12	TGCAGCGTTTACCCGGGCTACAATGAGCAGTTCTTC	CSVYPGYNEQFF
TRBV2	TRBJ1-2	NA	TRBD1	15	TGTGCCAGCCCACCCCGGCAGGGGGAGATCAATGGCTACACCTTC	CASPPRQGEINGYTF
TRBV2	TRBJ2-7	few	TRBD1	13	TGTGCCAGCAGTCTGGACAGGGGCTACGAGCAGTACTTC	CASSLDRGYEQYF
TRBV7-2	TRBJ2-7	few	NA	15	TGTGCCAGCAGCGGCTACGGGACTCGCTCCTACGAGCAGTACTTC	CASSGYGTRSYEQYF
TRBV5-1	TRBJ1-4	once	NA	15	TGCGCCAGCAGCTTGGAGCGGGGTTATAATGAAAAACTGTTTTTT	CASSLERGYNEKLFF
TRBV28	TRBJ2-3	few	NA	14	TGTGCCAGCACCCCGGGACATCTCACAGATACGCAGTATTTT	CASTPGHLTDTQYF
TRBV7-2	TRBJ2-1	NA	TRBD2	14	TGTGCCAGCAGCGGACTAGCGGGGGCCGGGGAGCAGTTCTTC	CASSGLAGAGEQFF
TRBV7-6	TRBJ2-3	NA	TRBD2	15	TGTGCCAGCAGCCCAAGCGGGAGGGGCACAGATACGCAGTATTTT	CASSPSGRGTDTQYF
TRBV6-1	TRBJ2-3	NA	NA	13	TGTGCCAGCAGTGAAACAGGGTTAGATACGCAGTATTTT	CASSETGLDTQYF
TRBV7-2	TRBJ2-3	NA	NA	14	TGTGCCAGCAGCTTAAGCCGGGACACAGATACGCAGTATTTT	CASSLSRDTDTQYF
TRBV7-2	TRBJ2-7	NA	TRBD2	14	TGTGCCAGCAACCCAGCGGGAGCCCCGGGGGAGCAGTACTTC	CASNPAGAPGEQYF
TRBV11-2	TRBJ1-5	few	TRBD1	15	TGTGCCAGCAGCTTAGCGGGACAGGGGAATCAGCCCCAGCATTTT	CASSLAGQGNQPQHF
TRBV30	TRBJ2-7	NA	NA	13	TGTGCCTGGTCACGGATGAGGGCCCACGAGCAGTACTTC	CAWSRMRAHEQYF
TRBV7-2	TRBJ1-4	NA	TRBD1	15	TGTGCCAGCAGCCTCCAAGGGACAGGGTTTGAAAAACTGTTTTTT	CASSLQGTGFEKLFF
TRBV6-6	TRBJ2-1	few	NA	12	TGTGCCAGCAGTTCAGGAAATAATGAGCAGTTCTTC	CASSSGNNEQFF
TRBV5-5	TRBJ2-5	few	TRBD1	14	TGTGCCAGCAGCTGGGGGACAGCCCAAGAGACCCAGTACTTC	CASSWGTAQETQYF
TRBV5-1	TRBJ2-1	few	TRBD2	15	TGCGCCAGCAGCTTTTTGCGGGGGTCTTACAATGAGCAGTTCTTC	CASSFLRGSYNEQFF
TRBV7-3	TRBJ2-5	once	NA	14	TGTGCCAGCAGCAGGTACGGGAGTGAAGAGACCCAGTACTTC	CASSRYGSEETQYF
TRBV15	TRBJ2-5	NA	TRBD1	16	TGTGCCACCTTTCCTGCTGGACAGGCCATCCAAGAGACCCAGTACTTC	CATFPAGQAIQETQYF
TRBV11-2	TRBJ2-3	few	NA	15	TGTGCCAGCAGCTTCCGGGGTGTCTACACAGATACGCAGTATTTT	CASSFRGVYTDTQYF
TRBV4-3	TRBJ2-1	few	NA	13	TGCGCCAGCAGCCGAGGACCCGGACTTGAGCAGTTCTTC	CASSRGPGLEQFF
TRBV11-2	TRBJ2-3	NA	TRBD1	15	TGTGCCAGCAGGAAGGGACAGGCGGCCCTCGGGGCGCAGTATTTT	CASRKGQAALGAQYF
TRBV30	TRBJ2-3	few	TRBD2	14	TGTGCCTGGAGTGTCCGACTAGCGGGGGATACGCAGTATTTT	CAWSVRLAGDTQYF
TRBV18	TRBJ2-7	few	TRBD1	15	TGTGCCAGCTCACCCTCACAGGGGGCGAACTACGAGCAGTACTTC	CASSPSQGANYEQYF
TRBV11-3	TRBJ1-6	once	NA	14	TGTGCCAGCAGTCTTAGCTCTCTTAATTCACCCCTCCACTTT	CASSLSSLNSPLHF
TRBV9	TRBJ2-5	few	TRBD2	16	TGTGCCAGCAGCGTAGTCGGGACTAGCGGGTCTGGGACCCAGTACTTC	CASSVVGTSGSGTQYF
TRBV9	TRBJ1-1	few	NA	14	TGTGCCAGCAGCGCAAGAGGGATGAACACTGAAGCTTTCTTT	CASSARGMNTEAFF
TRBV11-2	TRBJ2-1	NA	TRBD1	12	TGTGCCAGCAGCCCTAGGGACAGCTTAAAGTTCTTC	CASSPRDSLKFF
TRBV18	TRBJ1-5	NA	TRBD1	14	TGTGCCAGCTCAGGGGACAGGCCGAATCAGCCCCAGCATTTT	CASSGDRPNQPQHF
TRBV7-9	TRBJ2-4	NA	TRBD2	18	TGTGCCAGCAGCTTAGCCGGCCTAGCGGGCCTAGCCAAAAACATTCAGTACTTC	CASSLAGLAGLAKNIQYF
TRBV29-1	TRBJ2-4	NA	TRBD2	15	TGCAGCGTTACCGGGACTAGCGGGAGTAAAGGCATTCAGTACTTC	CSVTGTSGSKGIQYF
TRBV11-3	TRBJ2-1	NA	TRBD2	16	TGTGCCAGCAGCTTATGGCCGGGGGGGCAGGGACATGAGCAGTTCTTC	CASSLWPGGQGHEQFF
TRBV2	TRBJ2-3	NA	TRBD2	16	TGTGCCAGCACCCCCGGGACTAGCGGCCACACAGATACGCAGTATTTT	CASTPGTSGHTDTQYF
TRBV19	TRBJ2-5	NA	NA	14	TGTGCCAGTAGCACAGCGTGGGGGCATGAGACCCAGTACTTC	CASSTAWGHETQYF
TRBV29-1	TRBJ1-1	few	TRBD1	13	TGCAGCGTTTCTTCCGGCAGGGGGATTGAAGCTTTCTTT	CSVSSGRGIEAFF
TRBV5-1	TRBJ2-1	NA	NA	13	TGCGCCAGCAGCTTGGGACTAGTAAATGAGCAGTTCTTC	CASSLGLVNEQFF
TRBV28	TRBJ2-1	few	TRBD2	16	TGTGCCAGCAGTAAATCACTAGCGGGTGCCCGTAATGAGCAGTTCTTC	CASSKSLAGARNEQFF
TRBV29-1	TRBJ1-1	NA	NA	13	TGCAGCGTTGCCGGGGGGCGGAACACTGAAGCTTTCTTT	CSVAGGRNTEAFF
TRBV28	TRBJ2-3	NA	NA	14	TGTGCCAGCAGTTTATCAGGTGGCTTGTATACGCAGTATTTT	CASSLSGGLYTQYF
TRBV16	TRBJ1-3	few	TRBD1	14	TGTGCCAGCAGCCGTGACAGGGGTGGAAACACCATATATTTT	CASSRDRGGNTIYF
TRBV4-3	TRBJ2-7	many	TRBD1	15	TGCGCCAGCAGCTATTCGACAGGGGACCGGTACGAGCAGTACTTC	CASSYSTGDRYEQYF
TRBV15	TRBJ1-5	few	TRBD1	15	TGTGCCACCAGCAGAGGACAGGGGGCCAATCAGCCCCAGCATTTT	CATSRGQGANQPQHF
TRBV19	TRBJ2-7	few	TRBD2	14	TGTGCCAGTAGTCCCCAAGGTGGGACTAACGAGCAGTACTTC	CASSPQGGTNEQYF
TRBV6-5	TRBJ2-1	NA	NA	15	TGTGCCAGCAGTTACGGGGCCGGCGTCGGGGGTGAGCAGTTCTTC	CASSYGAGVGGEQFF
TRBV6-5	TRBJ2-5	NA	NA	13	TGTGCTCATGGTAGGGGTCCCCAAGAGACCCAGTACTTC	CAHGRGPQETQYF
TRBV29-1	TRBJ1-1	few	TRBD1	15	TGCAGCGTTGTCGTGTACGGGACAGGGAACACTGAAGCTTTCTTT	CSVVVYGTGNTEAFF
TRBV7-2	TRBJ2-7	NA	NA	12	TGTGCCAGCAGCTTCCCAGGTGGAAAGCAGTACTTC	CASSFPGGKQYF
TRBV29-1	TRBJ1-4	few	TRBD1	12	TGCAGCGTTGGGACAGGGCGCGAAAAACTGTTTTTT	CSVGTGREKLFF
TRBV15	TRBJ1-6	few	NA	19	TGTGCCACCAGCAGAGATTATCACGCTAACGGGAGGGATAATTCACCCCTCCACTTT	CATSRDYHANGRDNSPLHF
TRBV4-3	TRBJ2-5	NA	NA	14	TGCGCCAGCAACCAAACAGAATTTTCCGAGACCCAGTACTTC	CASNQTEFSETQYF
TRBV2	TRBJ2-5	few	NA	11	TGTGCCAGCAGTGAACTGGAGACCCAGTACTTC	CASSELETQYF